This passage covers 23 T cell receptor beta chains from one sample sequenced in a study of T-cell memory formation after mild COVID-19. TCRdb itself ran the 5' RACE reads through MiXCR, one entry per CDR3 protein. The sample contains roughly 240,000 distinct CDR3 sequences, around 15% of which appear only once. The sequenced sample was PBMCs or a T cell subset sorted from them (not recorded which). The source of these receptors is a man aged 18 to 29 who had mild COVID-19 (a few samples of this study predate the infection). Cell type and time point are not known.

This clonotype was found many times. DNA for the CDR3: TGTGCCAGCAGCTTTTGGGCGGGGGGAAATGAGCAGTTCTTC. It codes for CASSFWAGGNEQFF. The V and J genes are TRBV7-2 and TRBJ2-1; 8 nucleotides agree with TRBD2. Germline-derived CDR1 and CDR2 are SGHTA and FQGNSA. With V trimmed by 3 bases and J by 7 bases, 5 bases remained unmatched. The CDR3 spans 14 residues.

Written as DNA, the CDR3 is TGCGCCAGCAGCTTGATGGGACAGGTCATGAACACTGAAGCTTTCTTT. Translation: CASSLMGQVMNTEAFF. This sequence joins TRBV5-1 and TRBJ1-1; 8 nucleotides line up with TRBD1. J lost 0 bases, V lost 1 base, and 5 bases had no gene match. This CDR3 region has 16 residues. Germline values: CDR1 SGHRS, CDR2 YFSETQ.

This clonotype was observed a handful of times. The V gene is TRBV7-8, the J gene TRBJ2-1, with 9 bases that match TRBD2. The CDR3 runs to 18 residues. The germline V gene has CDR1 SGHVS and CDR2 FQNEAQ. With V trimmed by 5 bases and J by 5 bases, 16 bases remained unmatched. CDR3 bases: TGTGCCAGCAGCCACCTAGGGATTAGCGGGGGTCTCGACAATGAGCAGTTCTTC. Translating it yields CASSHLGISGGLDNEQFF.

This clonotype was seen only a few times. The chain employs TRBV5-6 and TRBJ2-5, with D perhaps matching TRBD1 or TRBD2 (5 bases each). Germline loops: CDR1 SGHDT, CDR2 YYEEEE. This CDR3 region has 13 residues. V was clipped by 2 bases and J by 4 bases, with 9 bases between them. CDR3 nucleotide sequence: TGTGCCAGCAGCTTTTCGGGGACAGAGACCCAGTACTTC. Translation gives CASSFSGTETQYF.

This rearrangement joins TRBV11-2 to TRBJ2-7, with D perhaps TRBD1 (6 bases). CDR1 and CDR2 from the germline V gene are SGHAT and FQNNGV. CDR3 length: 12 amino acids. V was trimmed by 4 bases and J by 6 bases, leaving 10 bases between them. As DNA, the CDR3 is TGTGCCAGCAGCTCCCAGGGGATCGAGCAGTACGTC. Its protein is CASSSQGIEQYV.

The chain couples TRBV12-3 or TRBV12-4 to TRBJ1-5; perhaps TRBD1 as D (5 bases). Trimming took 3 bases from V and 5 from J, leaving 11 bases between them. The CDR3 totals 14 residues. The CDR3 sequence: CASSFDSSYQPQHF. Written as DNA, the CDR3 is TGTGCCAGCAGTTTCGACAGTTCGTATCAGCCCCAGCATTTT.

There are a few counts of this clonotype. The V call is TRBV29-1, the J call TRBJ2-7; D unclear. The CDR3 runs to 13 residues. The germline CDR1 and CDR2 sequences are SQVTM and ANQGSEA. Trimming stripped 2 bases from V and 7 bases from J, with 15 bases between. The chain's CDR3 is CSVESGFLREQYF. CDR3 bases: TGCAGCGTTGAAAGTGGCTTCCTGCGGGAGCAGTACTTC.

The chain employs TRBV7-9 and TRBJ2-1; no clear D gene. V lost 8 bases and J lost 3, with 14 bases in between. The CDR3 consists of 14 residues. Germline V gene lookup returns CDR1 SEHNR and CDR2 FQNEAQ (reference sequence). CDR3 residues: CASRRRADYNEQFF. Here the CDR3 DNA reads TGTGCCAGCCGTCGTCGGGCCGACTACAATGAGCAGTTCTTC. The full variable domain, rest sourced from reference TRBV7-9 and TRBJ2-1, is DTGVSQNPRHKITKRGQNVTFRCDPISEHNRLYWYRQTLGQGPEFLTYFQNEAQLEKSRLLSDRFSAERPKGSFSTLEIQRTEQGDSAMYLCASRRRADYNEQFFGPGTRLTVL.

This sequence joins TRBV24-1 and TRBJ1-5; D might be TRBD1 (6 bases). V lost 0 bases, J lost 7 bases, and 21 bases lay in between. The CDR3 spans 18 residues. The V gene's germline CDR1 is KGHDR and CDR2 SFDVKD. CDR3 nucleotide sequence: TGTGCCACCAGTGATTTGCAGGGGAGGACAGCGAGTAGACAGCCCCAGCATTTT. Protein: CATSDLQGRTASRQPQHF.

The CDR3 sequence is CASSYGVGPYGYTF. CDR3 sequence (DNA): TGTGCCAGCAGTTACGGTGTCGGCCCTTATGGCTACACCTTC. The chain joins TRBV6-5 to TRBJ1-2; D is uncertain. Germline-derived CDR1 and CDR2 are MNHEY and SVGAGI. V was cut by 2 bases and J by 5 bases, with 12 bases left in between. The CDR3 has 14 residues.

This chain uses TRBV10-3 with TRBJ1-5, with D possibly matching TRBD1 (6 bases). Trimming pared 6 bases from V and 5 bases from J, leaving 17 bases between. Germline-derived CDR1 and CDR2 are ENHRY and SYGVKD. CDR3 length: 15 residues. In DNA form, the CDR3 reads TGTGCCATCAGCCCCAAGGGGGGAAAGGATCAGCCCCAGCATTTT. Its translation is CAISPKGGKDQPQHF.

V and J are TRBV7-2 and TRBJ2-2, with TRBD1 matching over 7 bases. The CDR3 runs 17 residues. V gave up 0 bases and J gave up 4 bases; unmatched junction bases: 8. Per germline, CDR1 SGHTA and CDR2 FQGNSA. The DNA for the CDR3 is TGTGCCAGCAGCTTAGCCTCACAGGGGTATGGCACCGGGGAGCTGTTTTTT. Translated: CASSLASQGYGTGELFF.

In its sample, this clonotype was seen many times. The chain uses TRBV11-3 and TRBJ2-1; TRBD1 matches at 8 bases. CDR1 and CDR2 (germline): SGHNT, YENEEA. With 0 bases clipped from V and 0 bases from J, the junction kept 7 bases outside the gene matches. The CDR3 length is 18 residues. As DNA, the CDR3 is TGTGCCAGCAGCTTAGATCAATCGGGGACAGGCTCCTACAATGAGCAGTTCTTC. Its translation is CASSLDQSGTGSYNEQFF.

This clonotype was observed a handful of times. V gene TRBV7-2 combines with J gene TRBJ2-3; TRBD2 matches at 9 bases. The V segment lost 0 bases and the J segment 0 bases; nucleotides outside the gene matches: 7. This CDR3 is 18 amino acids long. The germline CDR1 and CDR2 sequences are SGHTA and FQGNSA. The CDR3 bases are TGTGCCAGCAGCTTAGCTTGGTCTAGCGGGGTGAGCACAGATACGCAGTATTTT. Amino acids: CASSLAWSSGVSTDTQYF.

The chain employs TRBV12-3 or TRBV12-4 and TRBJ2-2; the D gene is possibly TRBD2 (6 bases). Trimming removed 6 bases from V and 3 bases from J, with 17 bases in between. The CDR3 sequence is 16 residues long. The CDR3 protein is CASSRSPGLYTGELFF. CDR3 coding DNA: TGTGCCAGCAGCCGTAGCCCGGGACTGTACACCGGGGAGCTGTTTTTT.

This rearrangement joins TRBV27 to TRBJ2-6; D uncertain. The germline CDR1 and CDR2 sequences are MNHEY and SMNVEV (reference sequence). This CDR3 is 13 amino acids long. Trimming took off 3 bases at V and 3 bases at J, with 3 bases between the two ends. The CDR3 DNA reads TGTGCCAGCAGTTTTTATGGGGCCAACGTCCTGACTTTC. This codes for CASSFYGANVLTF.

The chain employs TRBV6-5 and TRBJ2-1; 7 bases map to TRBD1. CDR3 length: 13 residues. Trimming took 5 bases from V and 6 from J; bases not matched to a gene: 4. Germline values: CDR1 MNHEY, CDR2 SVGAGI. The CDR3 reads CASSHGTVNEQFF. The CDR3 DNA reads as TGTGCCAGCAGTCACGGGACAGTCAATGAGCAGTTCTTC.

This clonotype came up a few times. The chain combines TRBV2 with TRBJ2-7; TRBD1 aligns across 8 bases. V trimming: 2 bases; J trimming: 3 bases; junction bases outside the gene matches: 3. This CDR3 is 14 amino acids long. The germline V gene encodes CDR1 SNHLY and CDR2 FYNNEI. CDR3 protein: CASSEQGADYEQYF. The CDR3 nucleotides are TGTGCCAGCAGTGAACAGGGGGCGGACTACGAGCAGTACTTC.

V is TRBV12-3 or TRBV12-4 and J is TRBJ1-5; D is unclear. Trimming cost V 3 bases and J 4 bases, with 10 bases left between them. The CDR3 is 14 amino acids. The DNA of the CDR3 is TGTGCCAGCAGTTTGGAACGTAGGAATCAGCCCCAGCATTTT. This sequence encodes CASSLERRNQPQHF.

This clonotype has only a few counts. At one of its ends the junction is not consistent with the germline gene, which may arise from a read error. V gene TRBV6-5 combines with J gene TRBJ1-6, with no clear D. CDR3 size: 13 residues. Germline CDR1 reads MNHEY; CDR2 reads SVGAGI. This chain's CDR3 is CASSYRHNSPLHF. The CDR3 region has the DNA TGTGCCAGCAGTTACCGACATAACTCACCCCTCCACTTT.

This clonotype occurred a few times. V is TRBV20-1 and J is TRBJ2-3; 12 positions match TRBD2. CDR1 and CDR2 (germline): DFQATT, SNEGSKA (reference sequence). This CDR3 has 17 residues. V trimming: 3 bases; J trimming: 0 bases; junction bases outside the gene matches: 7. The CDR3 DNA sequence: TGCAGTGCTAGGACTAGCGGGGGCCACACTAGCACAGATACGCAGTATTTT. Its translation: CSARTSGGHTSTDTQYF.

The rearrangement joins TRBV10-3 to TRBJ1-1, with D maybe TRBD1 (6 bases). V was pared by 5 bases and J by 2 bases, with 15 bases between. The CDR3 totals 15 residues. Germline V gene lookup returns CDR1 ENHRY and CDR2 SYGVKD. The CDR3 region is CAISPMGGGNTEAFF. The CDR3 bases are TGTGCCATCAGTCCCATGGGAGGGGGTAACACTGAAGCTTTCTTT.

A few counts support this clonotype. The chain carries TRBV20-1 and TRBJ2-3; TRBD2 aligns across 10 bases. This CDR3 spans 13 amino acids. CDR1 DFQATT and CDR2 SNEGSKA come from the germline V gene (reference sequence). V dropped 3 bases and J dropped 11; count of bases not matched to a gene: 8. CDR3 sequence (DNA): TGCAGTGCTAGGAGCGGGGGGGCCTCCGGGCAGTATTTT. It codes for CSARSGGASGQYF.